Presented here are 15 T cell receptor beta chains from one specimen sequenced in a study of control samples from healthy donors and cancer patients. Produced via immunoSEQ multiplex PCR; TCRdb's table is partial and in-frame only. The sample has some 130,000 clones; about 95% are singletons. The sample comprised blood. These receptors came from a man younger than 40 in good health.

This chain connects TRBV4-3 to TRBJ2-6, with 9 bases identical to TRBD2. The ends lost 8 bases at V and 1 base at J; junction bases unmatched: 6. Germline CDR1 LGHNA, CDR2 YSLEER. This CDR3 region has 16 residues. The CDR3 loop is CASRGGAFSGANVLTF. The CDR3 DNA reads TGCGCCAGCCGCGGGGGGGCCTTTTCTGGGGCCAACGTCCTGACTTTC.

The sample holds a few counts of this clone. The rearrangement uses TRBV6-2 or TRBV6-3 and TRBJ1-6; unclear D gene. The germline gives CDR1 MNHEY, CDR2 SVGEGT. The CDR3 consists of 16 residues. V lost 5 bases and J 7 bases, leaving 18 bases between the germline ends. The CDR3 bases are TGTGCCAGCAGTCCCCCAACGGGTCAGAGGAATTCACCCCTCCACTTT. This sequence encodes CASSPPTGQRNSPLHF.

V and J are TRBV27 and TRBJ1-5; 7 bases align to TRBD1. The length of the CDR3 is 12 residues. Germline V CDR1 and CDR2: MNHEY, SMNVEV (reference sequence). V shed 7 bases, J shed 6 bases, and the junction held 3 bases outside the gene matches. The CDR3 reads CASKTGVQPQHF. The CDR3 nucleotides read TGTGCCAGCAAAACAGGGGTTCAGCCCCAGCATTTT.

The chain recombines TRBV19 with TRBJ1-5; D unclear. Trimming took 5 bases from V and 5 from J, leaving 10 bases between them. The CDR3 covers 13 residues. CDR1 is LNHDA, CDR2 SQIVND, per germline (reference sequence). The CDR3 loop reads CASSFSIYQPQHF. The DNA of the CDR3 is TGTGCCAGTAGTTTCAGTATCTATCAGCCCCAGCATTTT.

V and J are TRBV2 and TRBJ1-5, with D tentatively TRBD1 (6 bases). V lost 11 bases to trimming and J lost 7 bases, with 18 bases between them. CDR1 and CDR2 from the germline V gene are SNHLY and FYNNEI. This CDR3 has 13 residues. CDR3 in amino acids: CAGRGQSTQPQHF. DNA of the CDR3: TGTGCCGGGAGGGGACAATCGACCCAGCCCCAGCATTTT.

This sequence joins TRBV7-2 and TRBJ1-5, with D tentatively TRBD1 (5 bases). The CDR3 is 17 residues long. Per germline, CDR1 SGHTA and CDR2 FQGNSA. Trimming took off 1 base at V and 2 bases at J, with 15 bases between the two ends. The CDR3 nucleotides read TGTGCCAGCAGCTTAGGGCCCCCAGGGAGCGGCAATCAGCCCCAGCATTTT. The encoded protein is CASSLGPPGSGNQPQHF.

CDR3 amino acids: CASSLTGIDEQYF. CDR3 sequence (DNA): TGTGCCAGCAGCTTAACAGGGATCGACGAGCAGTACTTC. The V and J genes are TRBV5-6 and TRBJ2-7; a possible D gene is TRBD1 (6 bases). Deletions cut 2 bases from V and 5 bases from J, with 11 bases between. Germline assignment: CDR1 SGHDT and CDR2 YYEEEE. The CDR3 totals 13 residues.

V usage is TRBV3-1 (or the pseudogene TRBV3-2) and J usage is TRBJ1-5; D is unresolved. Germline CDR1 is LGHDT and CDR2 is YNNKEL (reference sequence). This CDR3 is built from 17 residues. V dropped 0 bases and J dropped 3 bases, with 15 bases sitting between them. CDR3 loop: CASSQENGCHDNQPQHF. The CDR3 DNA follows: TGTGCCAGCAGCCAAGAAAACGGCTGTCACGACAATCAGCCCCAGCATTTT.

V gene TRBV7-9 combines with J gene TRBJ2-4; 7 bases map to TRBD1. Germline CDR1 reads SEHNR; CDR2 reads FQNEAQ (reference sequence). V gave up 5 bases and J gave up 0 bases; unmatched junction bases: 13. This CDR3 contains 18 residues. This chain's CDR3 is CASSAGTASNLAKNIQYF. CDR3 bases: TGTGCCAGCAGCGCTGGGACAGCCTCGAATCTAGCCAAAAACATTCAGTACTTC.

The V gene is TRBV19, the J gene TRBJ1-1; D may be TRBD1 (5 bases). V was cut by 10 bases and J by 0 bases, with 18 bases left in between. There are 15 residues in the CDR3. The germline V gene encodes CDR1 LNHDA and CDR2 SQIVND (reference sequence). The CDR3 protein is CATRITGGLNTEAFF. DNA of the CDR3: TGTGCCACCCGCATAACAGGTGGGCTGAACACTGAAGCTTTCTTT.

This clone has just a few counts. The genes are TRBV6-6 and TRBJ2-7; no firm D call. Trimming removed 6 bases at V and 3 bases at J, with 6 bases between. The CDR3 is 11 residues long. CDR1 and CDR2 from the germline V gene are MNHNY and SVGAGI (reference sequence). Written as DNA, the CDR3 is TGTGCCAGCAGAGGTGGCTACGAGCAGTACTTC. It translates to CASRGGYEQYF.

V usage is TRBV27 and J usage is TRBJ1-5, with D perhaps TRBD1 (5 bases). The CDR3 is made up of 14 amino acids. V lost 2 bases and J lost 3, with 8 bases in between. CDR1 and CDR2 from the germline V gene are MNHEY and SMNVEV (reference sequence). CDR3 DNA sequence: TGTGCCAGCAGTTTACAGGGTTACAATCAGCCCCAGCATTTT. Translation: CASSLQGYNQPQHF.

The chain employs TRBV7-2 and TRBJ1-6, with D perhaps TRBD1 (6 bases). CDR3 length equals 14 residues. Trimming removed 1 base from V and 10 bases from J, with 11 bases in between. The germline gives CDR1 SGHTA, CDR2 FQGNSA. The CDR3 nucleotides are TGTGCCAGCAGCTTAGTCCAGGGGAGATCACCCCTCCACTTT. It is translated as CASSLVQGRSPLHF. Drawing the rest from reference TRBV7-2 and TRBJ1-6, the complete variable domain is GAGVSQSPSNKVTEKGKDVELRCDPISGHTALYWYRQSLGQGLEFLIYFQGNSAPDKSGLPSDRFSAERTGGSVSTLTIQRTQQEDSAVYLCASSLVQGRSPLHFGNGTRLTVT.

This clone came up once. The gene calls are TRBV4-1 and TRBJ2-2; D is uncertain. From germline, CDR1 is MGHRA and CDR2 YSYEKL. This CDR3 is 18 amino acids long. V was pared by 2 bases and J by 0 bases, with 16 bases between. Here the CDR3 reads CASSQTDLGLANTGELFF. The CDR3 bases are TGCGCCAGCAGCCAAACCGACCTCGGGTTGGCGAACACCGGGGAGCTGTTTTTT.

The CDR3 loop reads CASSLAPRTDYGYTF. The CDR3 region has the DNA TGTGCCAGCAGCTTAGCGCCCAGAACGGACTATGGCTACACCTTC. The chain uses TRBV7-2 and TRBJ1-2; D ambiguous. The germline CDR1 and CDR2 sequences are SGHTA and FQGNSA. Trimming took off 0 bases at V and 3 bases at J, with 11 bases between the two ends. The CDR3 totals 15 residues.